The clone carrying this T cell receptor (beta chain) has ten or more counts. The antigen is undetermined. The sample belongs to a study of regulatory T cells in long-lasting Graves disease. Time point defined: newly diagnosed GD, antithyroid drugs for less than 3 months. RNA from PBMCs was the source of the TCR library. V dropped 6 bases and J dropped 2 bases, with 23 bases sitting between them. The CDR3 is 17 amino acids. The germline gives CDR1 KGHSH, CDR2 LQKENI. Library construction for TCR beta used iRepertoire HTBI primers and Arm-PCR of CDR3 regions. TCRdb used MiXCR to reprocess the multiplex PCR reads, holding one entry per CDR3 protein. The repertoire holds approximately 350,000 distinct CDR3 sequences, with 15% to 20% as singletons. Study observations and caveats: Persistent disease showed a preference for TRBV28, TRBJ1-2 and TRBJ2-5.

This sample also belongs to another study, concerning T cells in Graves' hyperthyroidism and ophthalmopathy. That work contributes: Diagnostic assessment was based on clinical symptoms, serum thyroxine and TRAb, thyroid ultrasound and orbital computed tomography. An initial round of RT-PCR targeting the TCR CDR3 relied on the HTBI primer set.

Sample: peripheral blood mononuclear cells (PBMCs), taken at new diagnosis, from a patient treated with antithyroid drugs. V is TRBV18 and J is TRBJ2-7, with D unresolved. The origin of this receptor is a woman aged 18-29 years with Graves disease. The CDR3 is CASSSTPTLMTTYEQYF. In DNA, the CDR3 is TGTGCCAGCTCTTCCACCCCGACATTAATGACAACCTACGAGCAGTACTTC.